The next 11 T cell receptor beta chains were all read from a single sample in a study of human T cells and chemical hapten exposure (dated by TCRdb to the early 2020s). The time point label here, explained by the study, means: pre-sensitization, week 0. The meaning of the sample's treatment or condition label: therapeutic diphenylcyclopropenone sensitization with weekly scalp DPC. The library came from RACE. Sequenced using a NextSeq 500. TCRdb took the public reads, trimmed them with fastp at Q25, ran MiXCR for clone calling and kept in-frame beta chains. Rows merge per CDR3 protein into single entries with the most common DNA and genes. The sample table holds 45,000 to 65,000 distinct CDR3 sequences, of which over 9% were seen once. The ten largest clones represent roughly 8.8% of the sample. The starting material was whole blood, obtained in connection with sensitization to the hapten diphenylcyclopropenone (DPC). These receptors all stem from a man aged 40-49 years with alopecia areata. Some clones in this sample may be carry-over from other donors' samples.

As to this clonotype: Here the CDR3 omits its conserved ending phenylalanine or tryptophan, so a read error is the likely source. The chain recombines TRBV4-2 with TRBJ2-7, with no clear D. The CDR3 runs 15 residues. V lost 0 bases and J 2 bases, leaving 11 bases between the germline ends. Germline V lookup: CDR1 LGHNA, CDR2 YNFKEQ. The CDR3 nucleotides read TGTGCCAGCAGCCAAGATCTCGACTTAACCTACGAGCAGTACTAC. This encodes CASSQDLDLTYEQYY.

This sequence joins TRBV28 and TRBJ2-1; the D gene is possibly TRBD1 (6 bases). Trimming removed 6 bases from V and 2 bases from J, with 11 bases in between. Germline V lookup: CDR1 MDHEN, CDR2 SYDVKM. This CDR3 spans 14 amino acids. Written as DNA, the CDR3 is TGTGCCAGCAGAAACAGGGCCACCTACAATGAGCAGTTCTTC. Encoded protein: CASRNRATYNEQFF.

This clonotype was counted many times. The rearrangement links TRBV15 to TRBJ1-1; TRBD1 is a possible D gene (6 bases). The CDR3 has 15 amino acids. CDR1 is LNHNV, CDR2 YYDKDF, per germline (reference sequence). Trimming took off 4 bases at V and 4 bases at J, with 16 bases between the two ends. CDR3: CATSNPAGEVTEAFF. CDR3 DNA: TGTGCCACCAGCAACCCGGCAGGGGAGGTCACTGAAGCTTTCTTT.

This chain joins TRBV7-9 and TRBJ1-2, with D possibly matching TRBD1 (6 bases). V shed 2 bases and J shed 3 bases, with 13 bases lying between them. Germline V gene data show CDR1 as SEHNR and CDR2 as FQNEAQ (reference sequence). This CDR3 has 15 amino acids. The CDR3 loop reads CASSLTMGGDYGYTF. CDR3 nucleotide sequence: TGTGCCAGCAGCTTAACTATGGGGGGCGACTATGGCTACACCTTC.

Ten or more counts support this clonotype. V is TRBV6-2 or TRBV6-3 and J is TRBJ1-1, with no clear D. Trimming cost V 7 bases and J 0 bases, with 12 bases left between them. Germline CDR1 reads MNHEY; CDR2 reads SVGEGT. CDR3 length equals 14 residues. The chain's CDR3 is CASTDVWMNTEAFF. The CDR3 DNA sequence: TGTGCCAGCACCGACGTCTGGATGAACACTGAAGCTTTCTTT.

The chain carries TRBV6-2 or TRBV6-3 and TRBJ1-2; the D is unclear. CDR1 is MNHEY and CDR2 is SVGEGT in the germline V gene. V lost 5 bases and J lost 4, with 11 bases in between. CDR3 length: 13 residues. The CDR3 region has the DNA TGTGCCAGCAGTCCTGACCCATCCTATGGCTACACCTTC. Translating it yields CASSPDPSYGYTF.

This clonotype was detected many times. J is TRBJ2-3 and V is TRBV29-1; D gene uncertain. This CDR3 comprises 17 residues. Trimming pared 1 base from V and 1 base from J, leaving 18 bases between. CDR1 and CDR2 from the germline V gene are SQVTM and ANQGSEA. As DNA, the CDR3 is TGCAGCGTTGAAGTTACGTTAGGGCAGTTACGCACAGATACGCAGTATTTT. Translating gives CSVEVTLGQLRTDTQYF.

This clonotype was recorded at least ten times. The DNA for the CDR3 is TGCGCCAGCAGTCCAAAGGGACTTCCTTACGAGCAGTACTTC. The encoded protein is CASSPKGLPYEQYF. V and J are TRBV5-1 and TRBJ2-7; possible D gene TRBD2, 6 bases. CDR3 size: 14 residues. The V end lost 5 bases, the J end lost 4 bases, and 16 bases lay between the germline ends. Germline lookup yields CDR1 SGHRS and CDR2 YFSETQ.

There are many counts of this clonotype. The gene calls are TRBV21-1 and TRBJ2-7; the D call TRBD2 from the table was never checked on the DNA. TRBV21-1 is termed a pseudogene. The length of the CDR3 is 15 residues. CDR3 nucleotides: TGTGCCAGCCTAGTAGCGGGAGAGAACCACTACGAGCAGTACTTC. Protein: CASLVAGENHYEQYF.

This clonotype was seen many times. This chain joins TRBV7-6 and TRBJ2-5; tentative D call: TRBD2 (5 bases). Germline V gene sequence: CDR1 SGHVS, CDR2 FNYEAQ. The CDR3 spans 13 residues. V gave up 3 bases and J gave up 2 bases, with 7 bases separating them. The CDR3 here is CASSFGLQETQYF. The DNA for the CDR3 is TGTGCCAGCAGCTTCGGACTGCAAGAGACCCAGTACTTC.

Ten or more counts support this clonotype. The chain recombines TRBV12-3 or TRBV12-4 with TRBJ2-2; the D is unclear. The CDR3 length is 14 residues. V dropped 5 bases and J dropped 4 bases, with 11 bases sitting between them. DNA for the CDR3: TGTGCCAGCAGTCCCGGGCTTACCACCGGGGAGCTGTTTTTT. This gives the protein CASSPGLTTGELFF.